This TCR beta chain is from a study of blood T cell repertoires in COVID-19. Study background: Specimens from acute and convalescent COVID-19 originated in the United States, Italy and Spain. From T cells, B-cell-depleted T cells, or PBMCs came the material, which was cDNA or gDNA.

Trimming pared 6 bases from V and 1 base from J, leaving 10 bases between. Germline V gene data show CDR1 as SNHLY and CDR2 as FYNNEI. This CDR3 has 14 amino acids. In the source study's methods: Reference gene primer amplification gave nucleated cell count estimates. This table comes from immunoSEQ multiplex PCR, and its TCRdb copy is limited to in-frame clones, with some not included. D and trimming were read from the DNA, whereas the V and J calls and clone size are those reported in that table. This table holds approximately 150,000 clones, 88% found once. This sequence was found in a man in his sixties or seventies with acute or convalescent COVID-19. The chain couples TRBV2 to TRBJ1-5; possibly TRBD1 for D (5 bases). Sequencing was done on a sample of peripheral blood. CDR3 loop: CASSVRGSNQPQHF. The CDR3 nucleotides read TGTGCCAGCAGCGTCCGGGGGAGCAATCAGCCCCAGCATTTT.